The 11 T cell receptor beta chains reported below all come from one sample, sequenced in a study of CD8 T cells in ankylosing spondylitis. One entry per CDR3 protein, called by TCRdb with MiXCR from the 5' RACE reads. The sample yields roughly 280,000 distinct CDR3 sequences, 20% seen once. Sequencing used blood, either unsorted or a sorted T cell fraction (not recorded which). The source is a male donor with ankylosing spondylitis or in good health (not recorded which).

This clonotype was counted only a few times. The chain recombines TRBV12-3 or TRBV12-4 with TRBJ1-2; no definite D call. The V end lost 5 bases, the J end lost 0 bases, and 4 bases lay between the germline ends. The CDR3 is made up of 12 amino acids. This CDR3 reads CASSGANYGYTF. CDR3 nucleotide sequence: TGTGCCAGCAGTGGAGCTAACTATGGCTACACCTTC.

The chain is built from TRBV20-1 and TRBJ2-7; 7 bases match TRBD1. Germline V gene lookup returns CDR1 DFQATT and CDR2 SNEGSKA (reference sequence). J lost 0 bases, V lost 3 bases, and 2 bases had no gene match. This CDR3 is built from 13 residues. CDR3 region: CSARGTDSYEQYV. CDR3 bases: TGCAGTGCTAGGGGGACAGACTCCTACGAGCAGTACGTC.

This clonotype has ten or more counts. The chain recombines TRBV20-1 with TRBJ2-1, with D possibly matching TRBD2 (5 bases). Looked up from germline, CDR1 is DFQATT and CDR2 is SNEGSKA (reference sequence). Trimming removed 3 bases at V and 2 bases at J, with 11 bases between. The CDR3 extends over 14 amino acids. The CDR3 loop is CSARTTVTYNEQFF. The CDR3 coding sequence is TGCAGTGCTAGGACTACGGTAACCTACAATGAGCAGTTCTTC.

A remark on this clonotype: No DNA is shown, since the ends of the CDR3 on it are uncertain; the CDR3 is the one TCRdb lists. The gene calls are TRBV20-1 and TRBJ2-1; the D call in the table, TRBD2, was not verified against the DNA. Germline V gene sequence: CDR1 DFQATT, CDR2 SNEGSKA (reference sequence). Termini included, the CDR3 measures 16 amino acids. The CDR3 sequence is CSARDRVAGGSNQRFF.

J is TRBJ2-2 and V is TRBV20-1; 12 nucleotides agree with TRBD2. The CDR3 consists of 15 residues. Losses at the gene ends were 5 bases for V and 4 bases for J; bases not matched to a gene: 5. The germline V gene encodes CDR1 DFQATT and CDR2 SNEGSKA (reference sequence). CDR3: CSAPSGRARTGELFF. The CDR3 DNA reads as TGCAGTGCTCCTAGCGGGAGGGCTCGCACCGGGGAGCTGTTTTTT.

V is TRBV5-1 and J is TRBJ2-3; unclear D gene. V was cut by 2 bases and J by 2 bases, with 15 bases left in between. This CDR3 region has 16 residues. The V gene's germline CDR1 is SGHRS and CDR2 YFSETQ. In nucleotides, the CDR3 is TGCGCCAGCAGCTTAGGGTGGGATGAATTCACAGATACGCAGTATTTT. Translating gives CASSLGWDEFTDTQYF.

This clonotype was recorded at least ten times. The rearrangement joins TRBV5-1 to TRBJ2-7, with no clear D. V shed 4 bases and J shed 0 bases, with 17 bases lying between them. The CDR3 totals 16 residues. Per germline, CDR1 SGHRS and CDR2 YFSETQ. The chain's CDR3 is CASSHFIRSSSYEQYV. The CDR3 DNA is TGCGCCAGCAGCCATTTCATCCGGTCGAGCTCCTACGAGCAGTACGTC.

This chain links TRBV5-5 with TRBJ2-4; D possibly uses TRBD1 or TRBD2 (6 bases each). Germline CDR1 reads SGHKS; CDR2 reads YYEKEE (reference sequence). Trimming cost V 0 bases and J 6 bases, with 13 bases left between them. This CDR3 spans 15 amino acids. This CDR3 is CASSLGGASGNIQYF. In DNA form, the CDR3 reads TGTGCCAGCAGCTTGGGGGGGGCCTCCGGAAACATTCAGTACTTC.

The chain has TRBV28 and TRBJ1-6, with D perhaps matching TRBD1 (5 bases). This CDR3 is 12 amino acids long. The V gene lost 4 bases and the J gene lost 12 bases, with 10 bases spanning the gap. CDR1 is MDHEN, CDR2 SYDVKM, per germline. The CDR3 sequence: CASSSGALPLHF. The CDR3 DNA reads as TGTGCCAGCAGTTCTGGGGCGTTACCCCTCCACTTT.

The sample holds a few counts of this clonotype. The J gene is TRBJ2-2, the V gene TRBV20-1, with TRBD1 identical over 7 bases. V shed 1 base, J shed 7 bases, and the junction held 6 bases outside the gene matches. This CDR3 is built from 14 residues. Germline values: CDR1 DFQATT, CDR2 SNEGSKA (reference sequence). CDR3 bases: TGCAGTGCTAGAGGCCGCAGGGGGAGCGGGGAGCTGTTTTTT. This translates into CSARGRRGSGELFF.

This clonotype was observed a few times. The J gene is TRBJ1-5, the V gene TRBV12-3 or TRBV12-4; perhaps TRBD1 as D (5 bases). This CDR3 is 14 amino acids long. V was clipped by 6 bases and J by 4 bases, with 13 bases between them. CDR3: CASRPGTGNQPQHF. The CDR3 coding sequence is TGTGCCAGCAGACCGGGGACGGGGAATCAGCCCCAGCATTTT.